These 22 T cell receptor beta chains share one sample of origin, sequenced in a study of identical twins. MiXCR was run by TCRdb on the 5' RACE reads, yielding one entry per CDR3 protein. Of 500,000 or so distinct CDR3 sequences in the sample, roughly a fifth were seen once. These sequences were also reported in another study, on T cells expressing NK-cell markers.

Sequenced sample: CD4+ T cells sorted from blood. These receptors all stem from a woman between 18 and 30 years old in good health.

In this sample, this clonotype turned up a few times. The J gene is TRBJ2-7, the V gene TRBV4-3, with 12 bases fitting TRBD2. The CDR3 runs to 15 residues. In germline, CDR1 is LGHNA, CDR2 YSLEER. Trimming at V came to 4 bases and at J to 5 bases, leaving 6 bases not matched to a gene. CDR3 sequence reads: CASSLGLAGFNEQYF. CDR3 DNA: TGCGCCAGCAGCCTAGGACTAGCGGGATTCAACGAGCAGTACTTC.

The J gene is TRBJ2-3, the V gene TRBV10-1; 7 bases align to TRBD2. V lost 5 bases and J lost 4; bases outside the gene matches: 6. CDR1 and CDR2 from the germline V gene are WNHNN and SYGVQD (reference sequence). The CDR3 totals 14 residues. CDR3 DNA sequence: TGCGCCAGCAGTACGACTAGCTCCTCAGATACGCAGTATTTT. It translates to CASSTTSSSDTQYF.

V gene TRBV7-9 combines with J gene TRBJ2-2; D not certain. The germline V and J ends were trimmed by 1 base and 3 bases, with 6 bases remaining between them. The CDR3 spans 14 residues. Looked up from germline, CDR1 is SEHNR and CDR2 is FQNEAQ (reference sequence). The CDR3 coding sequence is TGTGCCAGCAGCTTAGACAGTTACACCGGGGAGCTGTTTTTT. It encodes CASSLDSYTGELFF. Supplemented by reference TRBV7-9 and TRBJ2-2, the full variable domain reads DTGVSQNPRHKITKRGQNVTFRCDPISEHNRLYWYRQTLGQGPEFLTYFQNEAQLEKSRLLSDRFSAERPKGSFSTLEIQRTEQGDSAMYLCASSLDSYTGELFFGEGSRLTVL.

Remarks on this clonotype: One junction end disagrees with the germline gene, perhaps due to a read error. The chain has TRBV3-1 and TRBJ2-5; 8 nucleotides line up with TRBD2. Germline V CDR1 and CDR2: LGHDT, YNNKEL (reference sequence). CDR3 length: 16 amino acids. CDR3 in amino acids: CANSQLWTSRPETQYF. The DNA for the CDR3 is TGTGCCAACAGCCAACTGTGGACTAGCCGCCCGGAGACCCAGTACTTC.

This chain connects TRBV6-5 to TRBJ1-5; no clear D. Trimming removed 0 bases at V and 0 bases at J, with 9 bases between. Germline-derived CDR1 and CDR2 are MNHEY and SVGAGI. The CDR3 is 16 amino acids. CDR3 DNA: TGTGCCAGCAGTTACTCGAGGGTTCTTAGCAATCAGCCCCAGCATTTT. This codes for CASSYSRVLSNQPQHF.

Only a few counts were recorded for this clonotype. The chain recombines TRBV9 with TRBJ2-3, with D possibly being TRBD2 (5 bases). The ends were cut back, 6 bases at V and 1 base at J, with 12 bases in the middle. This CDR3 spans 14 amino acids. The germline V gene encodes CDR1 SGDLS and CDR2 YYNGEE. Written as DNA, the CDR3 is TGTGCCAGCACCCGAGGGCAGGGCACAGATACGCAGTATTTT. It yields the protein CASTRGQGTDTQYF.

This chain connects TRBV5-1 to TRBJ2-3, with D possibly matching TRBD2 (5 bases). The CDR3 sequence is 13 residues long. V dropped 3 bases and J dropped 6 bases, with 11 bases sitting between them. The germline V gene has CDR1 SGHRS and CDR2 YFSETQ. CDR3 nucleotide sequence: TGCGCCAGCAGCTCGAACTCGGGGGATACGCAGTATTTT. The encoded protein is CASSSNSGDTQYF.

This clonotype was detected only a few times. The chain joins TRBV12-3 or TRBV12-4 to TRBJ2-7; D unclear. Trimming removed 8 bases from V and 2 bases from J, with 7 bases in between. This CDR3 is 11 amino acids long. In DNA, the CDR3 is TGTGCCAGCGGTCTAGCCTACGAGCAGTACTTC. Translation gives CASGLAYEQYF.

This chain uses TRBV20-1 with TRBJ2-5; a weak D match, TRBD2 (6 bases). Germline CDR1 and CDR2: DFQATT and SNEGSKA (reference sequence). Trimming cost V 1 base and J 5 bases, with 14 bases left between them. There are 14 residues in the CDR3. The CDR3 nucleotides are TGCAGTGCTAGAGGTCTAGCGCAGATTGAGACCCAGTACTTC. Translating gives CSARGLAQIETQYF.

The V call is TRBV4-2, the J call TRBJ2-6, with 8 positions matching TRBD2. The V gene's germline CDR1 is LGHNA and CDR2 YNFKEQ. The J segment lost 1 base and the V segment lost 4 bases, leaving 9 bases of the junction unmatched. CDR3 length: 18 amino acids. For the CDR3, the DNA is TGTGCCAGCAGCCGCACGGGAGCGGGGGTTTCTGGGGCCAACGTCCTGACTTTC. This gives the protein CASSRTGAGVSGANVLTF.

The gene calls are TRBV5-1 and TRBJ2-2; 13 nucleotides line up with TRBD2. The CDR3 contains 15 residues. Germline CDR1 and CDR2: SGHRS and YFSETQ. Trimming at V came to 7 bases and at J to 5 bases, leaving 5 bases not matched to a gene. CDR3 amino acids: CASSTSGGPTGELFF. The CDR3 nucleotides read TGCGCCAGCTCGACTAGCGGGGGGCCGACCGGGGAGCTGTTTTTT.

V gene TRBV10-3 combines with J gene TRBJ1-5; D is unresolved. The ends were cut back, 2 bases at V and 4 bases at J, with 9 bases in the middle. CDR1 is ENHRY and CDR2 is SYGVKD in the germline V gene. The CDR3 sequence is 14 residues long. CDR3 in DNA: TGTGCCATCAGTGAGGGAACGGGGAATCAGCCCCAGCATTTT. Translating gives CAISEGTGNQPQHF.

The chain combines TRBV20-1 with TRBJ2-7; D is perhaps TRBD1 (6 bases). From germline, CDR1 is DFQATT and CDR2 SNEGSKA (reference sequence). The CDR3 runs to 12 residues. Trimming pared 5 bases from V and 7 bases from J, leaving 15 bases between. In nucleotides, the CDR3 is TGCAGTGCTCAGAACAGGGATCTTGAGCAGTACTTC. Protein sequence: CSAQNRDLEQYF.

This clonotype was found a few times. The V gene is TRBV20-1, the J gene TRBJ1-1, with a possible D match to TRBD1 (6 bases). V dropped 2 bases and J dropped 0 bases, with 13 bases sitting between them. Per germline, CDR1 DFQATT and CDR2 SNEGSKA (reference sequence). The CDR3 contains 15 residues. CDR3 sequence: CSARKGGQLNTEAFF. Here the CDR3 DNA reads TGCAGTGCTAGAAAGGGCGGACAGTTGAACACTGAAGCTTTCTTT.

At least ten counts were recorded for this clonotype. The chain combines TRBV4-3 with TRBJ2-1; unclear D gene. CDR3 length: 12 amino acids. Germline CDR1 and CDR2: LGHNA and YSLEER. With 3 bases removed from V and 8 bases from J, the gap between germline ends came to 8 bases. DNA for the CDR3: TGCGCCAGCAGCCACCCGGGCTATGAGCAGTTCTTC. Translated, it gives CASSHPGYEQFF.

The chain's CDR3 is CASSDRGSRTDTQYF. The DNA of the CDR3 is TGTGCCAGCAGTGACAGGGGTAGTAGGACAGATACGCAGTATTTT. This sequence joins TRBV6-1 and TRBJ2-3; D might be TRBD1 (6 bases). The V end lost 3 bases, the J end lost 3 bases, and 13 bases lay between the germline ends. CDR1 and CDR2 (germline): MNHNS, SASEGT. This CDR3 has 15 residues.

The rearrangement links TRBV6-1 to TRBJ2-1; either TRBD1 or TRBD2 may supply D (6 bases each). V was trimmed by 6 bases and J by 3 bases, leaving 18 bases between them. The germline V gene encodes CDR1 MNHNS and CDR2 SASEGT. The CDR3 runs to 16 residues. CDR3 protein: CASSPLRGGNYNEQFF. The CDR3 bases are TGTGCCAGCAGCCCTCTTCGAGGGGGGAACTACAATGAGCAGTTCTTC.

This clonotype was seen many times. The chain recombines TRBV29-1 with TRBJ1-2; 7 bases align to TRBD1. Germline CDR1 SQVTM, CDR2 ANQGSEA. The CDR3 runs 15 residues. CDR3 nucleotides: TGCAGGGTTCAGACAGGGTACGCCACCCGGGATGGCTACACCTTC. Residues: CRVQTGYATRDGYTF.

V and J are TRBV5-1 and TRBJ1-2, with a tentative D call TRBD1 (5 bases). V lost 0 bases, J lost 4 bases, and 13 bases lay in between. CDR3 length equals 15 residues. CDR1 SGHRS and CDR2 YFSETQ come from the germline V gene. The CDR3 spells CASSLAAWQGYGYTF. CDR3 nucleotides: TGCGCCAGCAGCTTGGCTGCCTGGCAGGGCTATGGCTACACCTTC.

The chain recombines TRBV11-3 with TRBJ2-5; D is tentatively TRBD1 or TRBD2 (5 bases each). Deletions cut 5 bases from V and 3 bases from J, with 19 bases between. CDR1 is SGHNT and CDR2 is YENEEA in the germline V gene. The CDR3 has 16 residues. The DNA of the CDR3 is TGTGCCAGCAGCCTATGGACTCCCCGAGGGGAAGAGACCCAGTACTTC. This codes for CASSLWTPRGEETQYF.

The J gene is TRBJ2-7, the V gene TRBV6-1; D is perhaps TRBD1 (6 bases). The V gene's germline CDR1 is MNHNS and CDR2 SASEGT. V was clipped by 0 bases and J by 6 bases, with 12 bases between them. The CDR3 length is 14 residues. CDR3 residues: CASSEAGRGGEQYF. The CDR3 coding sequence is TGTGCCAGCAGTGAAGCGGGAAGAGGGGGCGAGCAGTACTTC.

This chain connects TRBV10-2 to TRBJ2-3, with 10 bases identical to TRBD2. Per germline, CDR1 WSHSY and CDR2 SAAADI. The V gene end was trimmed by 8 bases and the J gene end by 1 base; junction bases not matched to a gene: 15. The CDR3 runs to 18 residues. CDR3 loop: CASSREKREGPRTDTQYF. The CDR3 DNA reads TGCGCCAGCTCACGAGAAAAGCGGGAGGGCCCCCGCACAGATACGCAGTATTTT.